This entry lists 10 T cell receptor beta chains sequenced from one sample in a study of shared clonotypes between healthy human individuals. Produced via immunoSEQ multiplex PCR; TCRdb's table is partial and in-frame only. The sample records a few million clones, approximately 94% being singletons. The specimen sequenced was naive CD4+ T cells sorted from blood. Specified subset: CD45RA+ positively selected. These receptors were obtained from a man younger than 35 in good health.

On this clone itself: Other nucleotide sequences in the sample specify the same CDR3. The V call is TRBV5-1, the J call TRBJ2-2; 8 bases map to TRBD2. The CDR3 sequence is 13 residues long. From germline, CDR1 is SGHRS and CDR2 YFSETQ. J was trimmed by 4 bases and V by 4 bases; bases with no gene match: 0. This CDR3 is CASSSGGTGELFF. In DNA form, the CDR3 reads TGCGCCAGCAGCAGCGGGGGCACCGGGGAGCTGTTTTTT.

The V call is TRBV30, the J call TRBJ1-2; the D gene is possibly TRBD1 (5 bases). The CDR3 runs 13 residues. V gave up 2 bases and J gave up 9 bases, with 16 bases separating them. CDR1 is GTSNPN, CDR2 SVGIG, per germline (reference sequence). Here the CDR3 reads CAWSRDGDGCYTF. As DNA, the CDR3 is TGTGCCTGGAGTCGGGACGGCGATGGATGCTACACCTTC.

This chain connects TRBV7-2 to TRBJ2-5; the D is unclear. The CDR3 is made up of 15 amino acids. The V gene's germline CDR1 is SGHTA and CDR2 FQGNSA. Trimming left V 7 bases short and J 0 bases short, with 15 bases between. The CDR3: CASTIDGRHQETQYF. CDR3 nucleotide sequence: TGTGCCAGCACCATCGACGGGCGGCACCAAGAGACCCAGTACTTC.

V usage is TRBV7-2 and J usage is TRBJ1-2; no firm D call. The V gene lost 5 bases and the J gene lost 4 bases, with 14 bases spanning the gap. This CDR3 region has 14 residues. The V gene's germline CDR1 is SGHTA and CDR2 FQGNSA. The DNA of the CDR3 is TGTGCCAGCAGCCCGCGGAGCCCGGCCTATGGCTACACCTTC. The encoded protein is CASSPRSPAYGYTF.

This chain connects TRBV6-5 to TRBJ1-1, with 7 bases matching TRBD1. This CDR3 comprises 12 residues. Germline CDR1 reads MNHEY; CDR2 reads SVGAGI. Unmatched junction bases numbered 9, after V lost 6 bases and J lost 11 bases. CDR3 coding DNA: TGTGCCAGCAGACGACAGGGATTGAGGGCTTTCTTT. This translates into CASRRQGLRAFF.

This chain joins TRBV29-1 and TRBJ2-3, with TRBD2 matching 8 bases. The V segment lost 7 bases and the J segment 4 bases; nucleotides outside the gene matches: 10. The CDR3 extends over 14 amino acids. In germline, CDR1 is SQVTM, CDR2 ANQGSEA. The CDR3 DNA follows: TGCAGCGGTAAAAGCGGGAGAGGCTCAGATACGCAGTATTTT. Its translation: CSGKSGRGSDTQYF.

The chain employs TRBV18 and TRBJ1-1; tentatively, D is TRBD1 (6 bases). CDR3 size: 13 residues. V lost 3 bases, J lost 10 bases, and 15 bases lay in between. CDR1 and CDR2 (germline): KGHSH, LQKENI. This CDR3 is CASSPPGAGGAFF. CDR3 sequence (DNA): TGTGCCAGCTCACCCCCGGGGGCGGGAGGAGCTTTCTTT.

In regard to this clone: Within the sample, other DNA sequences also encode this same CDR3. V gene TRBV6-5 combines with J gene TRBJ2-7; 10 nucleotides match TRBD1. Germline CDR1 is MNHEY and CDR2 is SVGAGI. V was clipped by 4 bases and J by 3 bases; unmatched bases: 6. This CDR3 is built from 15 residues. The CDR3 coding sequence is TGTGCCAGCAGTTCATCCGGGACAGGGGACTACGAGCAGTACTTC. Translated: CASSSSGTGDYEQYF.

This rearrangement joins TRBV9 to TRBJ2-1, with D possibly TRBD2 on 6 matching bases. Germline V gives CDR1 SGDLS, CDR2 YYNGEE. V was trimmed by 4 bases and J by 4 bases, leaving 18 bases between them. The CDR3 is 16 residues long. The CDR3 DNA reads as TGTGCCAGCAGCACAACTTTGGAGGGCCGGTACAATGAGCAGTTCTTC. This codes for CASSTTLEGRYNEQFF.

The chain has TRBV6-1 and TRBJ2-7; unclear D gene. Germline CDR1 is MNHNS and CDR2 is SASEGT. The V end was cut by 4 bases, the J end by 7 bases, with 20 bases between. The CDR3 is 15 amino acids. The CDR3 sequence is CASSAEPSSLAEQYF. The CDR3 coding sequence is TGTGCCAGCAGTGCGGAACCGTCCAGCCTTGCAGAGCAGTACTTC.